These T cell receptor beta chains were read from a single sample in a study of beta chain features in type 1 diabetes. Using immunoSEQ multiplex PCR, the repertoire was profiled, and TCRdb retains in-frame clones only, with some absent. The sample carries over 120,000 clones, around a tenth recorded once. Sequenced material: central memory CD4+ T cells from blood. These receptors were collected from a man aged 18 to 29 in good health. Each CDR3 is given with its conserved first and last residue. D genes are given only for firm matches. Some rows mark clone size as missing; the rest say once, few, many or name a class of expanded clone.

J | V | size | D | CDR3 | DNA
TRBJ2-7 | TRBV27 | - | - | CATRRGSSYEQYF | TGTGCCACCCGCCGTGGGAGCTCCTACGAGCAGTACTTC
TRBJ2-3 | TRBV7-9 | few | TRBD2 | CASSDSPSGGFGDTQYF | TGTGCCAGCAGCGACTCCCCTAGCGGGGGTTTTGGGGATACGCAGTATTTT
TRBJ1-2 | TRBV7-9 | few | - | CASSSRVGTYGYTF | TGTGCCAGCAGCTCCCGGGTCGGAACCTATGGCTACACCTTC
TRBJ2-3 | TRBV5-1 | - | TRBD2 | CASSEFSGGAPDTQYF | TGCGCCAGCAGCGAATTTAGCGGGGGGGCCCCAGATACGCAGTATTTT
TRBJ1-5 | TRBV5-1 | - | - | CASSLEQGGQPQHF | TGCGCCAGCAGCTTGGAACAGGGCGGACAGCCCCAGCATTTT
TRBJ2-7 | TRBV18 | many | TRBD1 | CASSWGQGSDEQYF | TGTGCCAGCTCATGGGGACAGGGATCCGACGAGCAGTACTTC
TRBJ1-1 | TRBV30 | - | - | CAWSGTGGRAFF | TGTGCCTGGAGTGGGACGGGGGGTCGGGCTTTCTTT
TRBJ1-6 | TRBV27 | few | - | CASSSGQPINSPLHF | TGTGCCAGCAGTTCAGGACAGCCTATTAATTCACCCCTCCACTTT
TRBJ2-7 | TRBV7-2 | few | TRBD2 | CASSFGAGGAYEQYF | TGTGCCAGCAGCTTTGGGGCGGGGGGTGCCTACGAGCAGTACTTC
TRBJ1-4 | TRBV6-1 | - | - | CASSDKGRNEKLFF | TGTGCCAGCAGTGATAAGGGGCGGAATGAAAAACTGTTTTTT
TRBJ2-7 | TRBV7-2 | - | - | CASRGSRTGFPYEQYF | TGTGCCAGCAGGGGAAGCCGCACAGGGTTCCCCTACGAGCAGTACTTC
TRBJ2-2 | TRBV7-8 | few | - | CASGGSGGGELFF | TGTGCCAGCGGGGGGTCCGGTGGCGGGGAGCTGTTTTTT
TRBJ2-1 | TRBV11-2 | few | - | CASSLQASSNEQFF | TGTGCCAGCAGCTTGCAGGCAAGCAGCAATGAGCAGTTCTTC
TRBJ2-1 | TRBV7-2 | few | TRBD1 | CASSKGTGEVEQFF | TGTGCCAGCAGCAAAGGGACAGGGGAGGTTGAGCAGTTCTTC
TRBJ1-4 | TRBV5-4 | few | TRBD1 | CASSLSGQGGNEKLFF | TGTGCCAGCAGCTTGAGCGGACAGGGCGGGAATGAAAAACTGTTTTTT
TRBJ2-3 | TRBV18 | few | TRBD2 | CASSPGLAGALNTQYF | TGTGCCAGCTCACCAGGTCTAGCGGGGGCCCTGAATACGCAGTATTTT
TRBJ1-6 | TRBV6-5 | - | - | CATNREGRNSPLHF | TGTGCCACCAACAGGGAAGGAAGGAATTCACCCCTCCACTTT
TRBJ2-1 | TRBV9 | - | TRBD2 | CASSIGGVRNEQFF | TGTGCCAGCAGCATCGGGGGGGTGAGGAATGAGCAGTTCTTC
TRBJ2-3 | TRBV5-1 | few | - | CASSAPGGGITDTQYF | TGCGCCAGCAGCGCGCCGGGGGGCGGCATCACAGATACGCAGTATTTT
TRBJ2-1 | TRBV7-2 | - | - | CASSFDWSSYNEQFF | TGTGCCAGCAGCTTCGACTGGAGCTCCTACAATGAGCAGTTCTTC
TRBJ2-1 | TRBV9 | - | TRBD2 | CASSVAGGYNSYNEQFF | TGTGCCAGCAGCGTAGCGGGGGGGTATAATTCCTACAATGAGCAGTTCTTC
TRBJ2-7 | TRBV29-1 | few | TRBD1 | CSVRSVGQGVEQYF | TGCAGCGTGCGGAGCGTAGGACAGGGGGTCGAGCAGTACTTC
TRBJ1-4 | TRBV29-1 | many | - | CSVEVRRQEKLFF | TGCAGCGTTGAAGTCCGGCGGCAAGAAAAACTGTTTTTT
TRBJ1-4 | TRBV5-4 | few | - | CASSRGGPNEKLFF | TGTGCCAGCAGCCGGGGGGGGCCTAATGAAAAACTGTTTTTT
TRBJ1-3 | TRBV10-3 | few | TRBD1 | CAISGTGGNTIYF | TGTGCCATCAGTGGGACAGGGGGAAACACCATATATTTT
TRBJ1-1 | TRBV5-5 | few | - | CASSTGPNTEAFF | TGTGCCAGCAGCACTGGGCCGAACACTGAAGCTTTCTTT
TRBJ2-7 | TRBV4-3 | - | - | CASSQEGQARYEQYF | TGCGCCAGCAGCCAAGAGGGACAAGCACGATACGAGCAGTACTTC
TRBJ1-6 | TRBV7-9 | - | - | CASSSTPGSNNSPLHF | TGTGCCAGCAGCTCCACCCCCGGTTCCAATAATTCACCCCTCCACTTT
TRBJ2-5 | TRBV19 | - | TRBD2 | CASSIASGQETQYF | TGTGCCAGTAGTATCGCTAGCGGCCAAGAGACCCAGTACTTC
TRBJ1-2 | TRBV28 | few | TRBD1 | CASSTRTGYYGYTF | TGTGCCAGCAGTACCCGGACAGGGTACTATGGCTACACCTTC
TRBJ1-4 | TRBV30 | few | - | CAWSVQVSTNEKLFF | TGTGCCTGGAGTGTACAAGTGTCAACTAATGAAAAACTGTTTTTT
TRBJ2-2 | TRBV29-1 | many | - | CSVDTGSGGELFF | TGCAGCGTCGATACAGGGTCTGGCGGGGAGCTGTTTTTT
TRBJ1-1 | TRBV19 | - | TRBD1 | CASRLEQGGTEAFF | TGTGCCAGTAGGCTTGAACAGGGGGGCACTGAAGCTTTCTTT
TRBJ1-1 | TRBV30 | - | - | CAWSVGGDTPAFF | TGTGCCTGGAGTGTCGGGGGAGATACGCCAGCTTTCTTT
TRBJ2-3 | TRBV7-2 | - | TRBD2 | CASSLFFGAGGIGDTQYF | TGTGCCAGCAGCTTATTTTTCGGAGCGGGGGGGATTGGCGATACGCAGTATTTT
TRBJ1-2 | TRBV5-6 | few | TRBD1 | CASSPGQNYGYTF | TGTGCCAGCAGCCCGGGACAGAACTATGGCTACACCTTC
TRBJ2-1 | TRBV6-6 | few | TRBD2 | CASSYYPAGGWNEQFF | TGTGCCAGCAGTTACTACCCAGCGGGGGGATGGAATGAGCAGTTCTTC
TRBJ2-3 | TRBV5-4 | - | TRBD2 | CASSLAQRGSTDTQYF | TGTGCCAGCAGCTTGGCCCAGCGGGGCAGCACAGATACGCAGTATTTT
TRBJ2-1 | TRBV4-1 | few | - | CASSQGTGAKRGGNEQFF | TGCGCCAGCAGCCAAGGTACCGGGGCTAAAAGGGGGGGCAATGAGCAGTTCTTC
TRBJ2-7 | TRBV7-2 | - | - | CASSRAGTQSYEQYF | TGTGCCAGCAGCCGCGCAGGGACTCAATCCTACGAGCAGTACTTC
TRBJ2-5 | TRBV7-7 | few | - | CASSQTGNGLETQYF | TGTGCCAGCAGCCAGACGGGAAACGGATTAGAGACCCAGTACTTC
TRBJ1-5 | TRBV4-1 | many | TRBD1 | CASSQDGTGGNQPQHF | TGCGCCAGCAGCCAAGACGGGACAGGGGGCAATCAGCCCCAGCATTTT
TRBJ1-2 | TRBV5-1 | - | - | CATSVQGYGYTF | TGCGCCACCTCAGTCCAGGGGTATGGCTACACCTTC
TRBJ2-4 | TRBV11-2 | few | - | CASSLVMGPGNIQYF | TGTGCCAGCAGCTTAGTTATGGGCCCTGGGAACATTCAGTACTTC
TRBJ1-1 | TRBV5-4 | - | - | CASSFRGKNTEAFF | TGTGCCAGCAGCTTCAGGGGAAAGAACACTGAAGCTTTCTTT
TRBJ1-6 | TRBV5-6 | few | TRBD1 | CASSTRTGGNSPLHF | TGTGCCAGCAGCACCCGGACAGGCGGCAATTCACCCCTCCACTTT
TRBJ1-2 | TRBV18 | few | TRBD1 | CASSPSTGEVNYGYTF | TGTGCCAGCTCACCATCCACAGGGGAGGTTAACTATGGCTACACCTTC
TRBJ1-3 | TRBV14 | few | - | CASSLRRGGNTIYF | TGTGCCAGCAGCCTCCGAAGAGGTGGAAACACCATATATTTT
TRBJ2-7 | TRBV28 | few | - | CASSPNSYEQYF | TGTGCCAGCAGTCCCAACTCCTACGAGCAGTACTTC
TRBJ2-1 | TRBV6-5 | - | TRBD2 | CASATSGYNEQFF | TGTGCCAGCGCAACTAGCGGGTACAATGAGCAGTTCTTC
TRBJ2-3 | TRBV4-3 | few | TRBD2 | CASSQVGGSGGVFTDTQYF | TGCGCCAGCAGCCAAGTCGGGGGTAGCGGGGGGGTTTTCACAGATACGCAGTATTTT
TRBJ2-7 | TRBV5-1 | few | - | CASSLEGDEQYF | TGCGCCAGCAGCTTGGAGGGGGACGAGCAGTACTTC
TRBJ2-3 | TRBV4-3 | - | TRBD2 | CASSHTTGGGRLDTQYF | TGCGCCAGCAGCCATACCACCGGGGGAGGGCGGTTGGATACGCAGTATTTT
TRBJ1-2 | TRBV13 | - | - | CASSLKDRNYGYTF | TGTGCCAGCAGCCTCAAGGACAGAAACTATGGCTACACCTTC
TRBJ2-7 | TRBV11-1 | few | - | CASSLVSTYEQYF | TGTGCCAGCAGCTTAGTGAGCACCTACGAGCAGTACTTC
TRBJ2-1 | TRBV5-8 | few | - | CASSLGQGAYNEQFF | TGTGCCAGCAGCCTCGGGCAAGGGGCCTACAATGAGCAGTTCTTC
TRBJ2-5 | TRBV5-4 | - | TRBD2 | CASSPKLGGGAETQYF | TGTGCCAGCAGCCCAAAGTTGGGCGGGGGGGCGGAGACCCAGTACTTC
TRBJ2-5 | TRBV7-2 | few | TRBD2 | CASSATSGGRETQYF | TGTGCCAGCAGCGCAACTAGCGGGGGGCGGGAGACCCAGTACTTC
TRBJ2-7 | TRBV27 | - | - | CASSTRTVAFYEQYF | TGTGCCAGCAGTACCCGGACAGTGGCCTTTTACGAGCAGTACTTC